This TCR beta chain was captured by sequencing in a study of blood T cell repertoires in COVID-19. Germline CDR1 reads SNHLY; CDR2 reads FYNNEI. The junction had 5 bases not matched to a gene; V was cut back by 7 bases and J by 5 bases. The CDR3 has 13 residues. Authors' processing steps: Reference gene primer amplification yielded estimated nucleated cell counts. TCRdb's copy holds only in-frame clones and misses some; the assay was immunoSEQ multiplex PCR. The DNA was the basis for D and trimming; V, J and clone size are from that table. The table records under 400,000 clones, more than 75% of them present only once.

Sample: PBMCs or T cells enriched from blood (not recorded which). This sequence joins TRBV2 and TRBJ1-2; the match to TRBD1 covers 9 bases. The receptor was isolated from a man aged 40-49 years in a cohort exposed to, infected with or recovered from COVID-19 (not recorded which). CDR3 loop: CASTGQGGYGYTF. Written as DNA, the CDR3 is TGTGCCAGCACGGGACAGGGTGGATATGGCTACACCTTC.